The 23 T cell receptor beta chains in this list originate from one sample, sequenced in a study of T cell responses to AZD1222 COVID-19 vaccine. TCRdb's table, derived via immunoSEQ multiplex PCR, lists solely in-frame clones and lacks some. This table holds about 93,000 clones, roughly 89% found once. Specimen: peripheral blood, collected on day 0 of MenACWY control vaccination. Receptors originate from an adult in good health.

The chain uses TRBV7-9 and TRBJ1-2; 8 nucleotides align to TRBD1. Per germline, CDR1 SEHNR and CDR2 FQNEAQ (reference sequence). V trimming: 4 bases; J trimming: 8 bases; junction bases outside the gene matches: 12. CDR3 size: 15 residues. This CDR3 reads CASSSPVDRVGGYTF. CDR3 coding DNA: TGTGCCAGCAGCTCACCCGTGGACAGGGTGGGAGGCTACACCTTC.

This chain links TRBV6-2 or TRBV6-3 with TRBJ1-1; TRBD1 is a possible D gene (5 bases). Per germline, CDR1 MNHEY and CDR2 SVGEGT. The CDR3 runs 14 residues. V lost 5 bases, J lost 6 bases, and 16 bases lay in between. The CDR3 DNA is TGTGCCAGCAGTCGGAATCCAGGGAGGGCTGAAGCTTTCTTT. Encoded protein: CASSRNPGRAEAFF.

The rearrangement joins TRBV5-4 to TRBJ1-2; TRBD1 might be the D (5 bases). Germline CDR1 is SGHNT and CDR2 is YYREEE (reference sequence). Trimming took off 0 bases at V and 7 bases at J, with 16 bases between the two ends. The CDR3 covers 15 residues. This chain's CDR3 is CASSLEGIRDSGYTF. The CDR3 bases are TGTGCCAGCAGCTTGGAAGGCATTCGGGACTCTGGCTACACCTTC.

This sequence joins TRBV3-1 (or the pseudogene TRBV3-2) and TRBJ2-7, with D possibly matching TRBD2 (6 bases). This CDR3 spans 16 amino acids. Per germline, CDR1 LGHDT and CDR2 YNNKEL (reference sequence). V was clipped by 4 bases and J by 5 bases, with 21 bases between them. CDR3: CASSRYQGLLSHEQYF. For the CDR3, the DNA is TGTGCCAGCAGCCGCTATCAGGGACTGCTTTCGCACGAGCAGTACTTC.

The chain joins TRBV7-6 to TRBJ2-7, with 9 bases that match TRBD1. Germline V gene data show CDR1 as SGHVS and CDR2 as FNYEAQ. The CDR3 consists of 16 residues. Unmatched junction bases numbered 9, after V lost 0 bases and J lost 6 bases. DNA of the CDR3: TGTGCCAGCAGCTTAGCGTCGGGACAGGGTATCTCCGAGCAGTACTTC. It yields the protein CASSLASGQGISEQYF.

V gene TRBV7-9 combines with J gene TRBJ2-1; tentative D call: TRBD1 (6 bases). The V gene's germline CDR1 is SEHNR and CDR2 FQNEAQ (reference sequence). The CDR3 sequence is 14 residues long. Trimming removed 7 bases at V and 0 bases at J, with 10 bases between. The CDR3 coding sequence is TGTGCCAGCACCCACAGGGTCTCCTACAATGAGCAGTTCTTC. This gives the protein CASTHRVSYNEQFF.

The chain recombines TRBV6-6 with TRBJ2-7, with 8 bases lining up with TRBD1. CDR1 MNHNY and CDR2 SVGAGI come from the germline V gene (reference sequence). The CDR3 consists of 12 residues. V gave up 6 bases and J gave up 6 bases; unmatched junction bases: 4. For the CDR3, the DNA is TGTGCCAGCAGCCCTGGGACAGGCGAGCAGTACTTC. Translation gives CASSPGTGEQYF.

The chain combines TRBV9 with TRBJ1-5; D gene uncertain. There are 15 residues in the CDR3. CDR1 is SGDLS and CDR2 is YYNGEE in the germline V gene. V dropped 0 bases and J dropped 6 bases, with 13 bases sitting between them. The CDR3 region has the DNA TGTGCCAGCAGCGTAGGGGCGGGTAACGGTCAGCCCCAGCATTTT. Protein: CASSVGAGNGQPQHF.

The chain links TRBV4-1 to TRBJ1-2, with D maybe TRBD1 (6 bases). V lost 1 base, J lost 5 bases, and 14 bases lay in between. Germline V CDR1 and CDR2: MGHRA, YSYEKL. This CDR3 is built from 15 residues. The CDR3 nucleotides are TGCGCCAGCAGCCAAGTACTAGGGACACCTTATGGCTACACCTTC. Protein: CASSQVLGTPYGYTF.

This rearrangement joins TRBV11-3 to TRBJ2-3, with D perhaps assigned TRBD1 or TRBD2 (6 bases each). Trimming removed 3 bases at V and 4 bases at J, with 14 bases between. Germline V gene lookup returns CDR1 SGHNT and CDR2 YENEEA. The CDR3 has 15 amino acids. The CDR3 coding sequence is TGTGCCAGCAGCTTGGGGGGCCGGAGCCCAGATACGCAGTATTTT. Translation gives CASSLGGRSPDTQYF.

J is TRBJ1-5 and V is TRBV4-1; D unresolved. Germline loops: CDR1 MGHRA, CDR2 YSYEKL. This CDR3 contains 13 residues. V was shortened by 1 base and J by 11 bases, with 12 bases between the two germline ends. CDR3 residues: CASSQGLREAQHF. The CDR3 DNA follows: TGCGCCAGCAGCCAAGGCCTTCGTGAAGCCCAGCATTTT.

This chain joins TRBV7-8 and TRBJ2-7; D unclear. Germline CDR1 SGHVS, CDR2 FQNEAQ. Trimming took 0 bases from V and 2 from J, leaving 8 bases between them. The CDR3 covers 14 residues. The CDR3 sequence: CASSLARVPYEQYF. CDR3 in DNA: TGTGCCAGCAGCTTAGCAAGGGTACCCTACGAGCAGTACTTC.

The chain combines TRBV30 with TRBJ1-3; D gene unclear. The germline V gene encodes CDR1 GTSNPN and CDR2 SVGIG (reference sequence). Deletions cut 8 bases from V and 4 bases from J, with 9 bases between. The CDR3 has 11 amino acids. CDR3 coding DNA: TGTGCCGGTTCCGAGGGAAACACCATATATTTT. As protein: CAGSEGNTIYF. Filled out from reference TRBV30 and TRBJ1-3, the complete variable domain reads SQTIHQWPATLVQPVGSPLSLECTVEGTSNPNLYWYRQAAGRGLQLLFYSVGIGQISSEVPQNLSASRPQDRQFILSSKKLLLSDSGFYLCAGSEGNTIYFGEGSWLTVV.

The chain joins TRBV5-1 to TRBJ2-5, with 9 positions matching TRBD1. This CDR3 comprises 15 residues. Germline CDR1 SGHRS, CDR2 YFSETQ. The V and J ends lost 4 bases and 0 bases, in that order; junction bases with no gene match: 4. The CDR3 DNA sequence: TGCGCCAGCAGCCAGGGACAGGGCTACCAAGAGACCCAGTACTTC. This gives the protein CASSQGQGYQETQYF. The full variable domain, completed using reference TRBV5-1 and TRBJ2-5, is KAGVTQTPRYLIKTRGQQVTLSCSPISGHRSVSWYQQTPGQGLQFLFEYFSETQRNKGNFPGRFSGRQFSNSRSEMNVSTLELGDSALYLCASSQGQGYQETQYFGPGTRLLVL.

The chain has TRBV27 and TRBJ1-2, with a weak D call TRBD1 (5 bases). Germline V lookup: CDR1 MNHEY, CDR2 SMNVEV (reference sequence). V dropped 4 bases and J dropped 8 bases, with 14 bases sitting between them. CDR3 length equals 13 residues. CDR3 DNA sequence: TGTGCCAGCAGTTCCCCCGCTCGGGGGGGCTACACCTTC. This codes for CASSSPARGGYTF.

A remark on this clone: Other DNA sequences in the sample encode the same CDR3. The chain joins TRBV7-9 to TRBJ2-3; D is unresolved. Trimming took off 5 bases at V and 2 bases at J, with 5 bases between the two ends. This CDR3 has 12 residues. Per the germline V gene, CDR1 is SEHNR and CDR2 is FQNEAQ (reference sequence). In DNA, the CDR3 is TGTGCCAGCAGCCTTTCCACAGATACGCAGTATTTT. Amino acid sequence: CASSLSTDTQYF.

The rearrangement joins TRBV12-3 or TRBV12-4 to TRBJ1-1; D is unresolved. V lost 5 bases to trimming and J lost 4 bases, with 11 bases between them. There are 13 residues in the CDR3. In DNA form, the CDR3 reads TGTGCCAGCAGTCGTACCACGAGCACTGAAGCTTTCTTT. Protein product: CASSRTTSTEAFF.

Only a few counts were recorded for this clone. The chain joins TRBV4-1 to TRBJ1-1; possible D gene TRBD1, 6 bases. The germline V gene encodes CDR1 MGHRA and CDR2 YSYEKL. V was shortened by 1 base and J by 4 bases, with 13 bases between the two germline ends. The CDR3 is made up of 15 amino acids. The CDR3 nucleotides are TGCGCCAGCAGCCAAGTTGCGGGGGCGGGCACTGAAGCTTTCTTT. Translated: CASSQVAGAGTEAFF.

V usage is TRBV5-1 and J usage is TRBJ2-1; either TRBD1 or TRBD2 may fit D (5 bases each). The CDR3 is 15 residues long. Germline lookup yields CDR1 SGHRS and CDR2 YFSETQ. The V end was cut by 4 bases, the J end by 3 bases, with 14 bases between. CDR3 nucleotide sequence: TGCGCCAGCAGCCCTGACTGGGGGAACTACAATGAGCAGTTCTTC. Its translation is CASSPDWGNYNEQFF.

The gene calls are TRBV5-6 and TRBJ1-3; D gene uncertain. Trimming took off 0 bases at V and 2 bases at J, with 6 bases between the two ends. Germline assignment: CDR1 SGHDT and CDR2 YYEEEE. The CDR3 totals 14 residues. The CDR3 is CASSLGVTGNTIYF. The CDR3, as DNA: TGTGCCAGCAGCTTGGGGGTAACTGGAAACACCATATATTTT.

The V gene is TRBV5-1, the J gene TRBJ1-2; D is possibly TRBD1 (5 bases). CDR3 size: 12 residues. V was clipped by 2 bases and J by 5 bases, with 7 bases between them. Germline values: CDR1 SGHRS, CDR2 YFSETQ. The CDR3 DNA follows: TGCGCCAGCAGCTTACCAGGGTATGGCTACACCTTC. Protein product: CASSLPGYGYTF. Full variable domain (rest looked up from reference TRBV5-1 and TRBJ1-2): KAGVTQTPRYLIKTRGQQVTLSCSPISGHRSVSWYQQTPGQGLQFLFEYFSETQRNKGNFPGRFSGRQFSNSRSEMNVSTLELGDSALYLCASSLPGYGYTFGSGTRLTVV.

The chain employs TRBV7-2 and TRBJ2-1, with D uncertain. Germline CDR1 reads SGHTA; CDR2 reads FQGNSA. V lost 0 bases and J lost 9, with 12 bases in between. The CDR3 contains 14 residues. The CDR3 is CASSLARTAGEQFF. The CDR3 DNA sequence: TGTGCCAGCAGCTTAGCTCGGACGGCTGGTGAGCAGTTCTTC.

This clone has a single count. DNA of the CDR3: TGTGCCTGGAGGAGACGCCTTAGCTCCTACGAGCAGTACTTC. Translated: CAWRRRLSSYEQYF. The chain is built from TRBV30 and TRBJ2-7; D is uncertain. This CDR3 is built from 14 residues. V dropped 3 bases and J dropped 0 bases, with 12 bases sitting between them. Looked up from germline, CDR1 is GTSNPN and CDR2 is SVGIG (reference sequence).